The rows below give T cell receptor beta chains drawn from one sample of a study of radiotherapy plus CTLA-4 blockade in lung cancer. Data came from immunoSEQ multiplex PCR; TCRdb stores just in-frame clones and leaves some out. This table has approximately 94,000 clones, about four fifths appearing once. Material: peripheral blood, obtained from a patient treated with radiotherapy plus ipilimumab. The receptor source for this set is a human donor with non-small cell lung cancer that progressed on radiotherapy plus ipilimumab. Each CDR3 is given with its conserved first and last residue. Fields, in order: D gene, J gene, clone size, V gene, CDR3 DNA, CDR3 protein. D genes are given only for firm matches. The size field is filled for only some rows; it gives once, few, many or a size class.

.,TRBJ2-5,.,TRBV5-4,TGTGCCAGCAGCTTGCTCTCCCCCGGGGAGGAGACCCAGTACTTC,CASSLLSPGEETQYF
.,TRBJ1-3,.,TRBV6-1,TGTGCCAGCAGTGATAAGGACGGTAGGGGAAACACCATATATTTT,CASSDKDGRGNTIYF
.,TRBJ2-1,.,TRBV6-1,TGTGCCAGCAGTGAAGCCCCGGCAGCTTACAATGAGCAGTTCTTC,CASSEAPAAYNEQFF
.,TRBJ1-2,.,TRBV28,TGTGCCAGCAGTTTATTTGGCAGGGAGAGAAGTGGCTACACCTTC,CASSLFGRERSGYTF
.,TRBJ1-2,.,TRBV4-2,TGTGCCAGCAGCCAAGATAAGTCACTATCTGGCTACACCTTC,CASSQDKSLSGYTF
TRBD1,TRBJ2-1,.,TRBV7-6,TGTGCCAGCACCTTAGGACAGGGAGAGTTTTTTGAGCAGTTCTTC,CASTLGQGEFFEQFF
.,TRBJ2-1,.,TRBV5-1,TGCGCCAGCAGCCCGGACAGGGAGGGTGAGCAGTTCTTC,CASSPDREGEQFF
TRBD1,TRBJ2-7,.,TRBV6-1,TGTGCCAGCAGTGCGGGACAGGCTAAGTTCGAGCAGTACTTC,CASSAGQAKFEQYF
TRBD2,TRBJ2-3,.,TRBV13,TGTGCCAGCAGCCCATTCACGGGACTAGCGGGATCAGATACGCAGTATTTT,CASSPFTGLAGSDTQYF
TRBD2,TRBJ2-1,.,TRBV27,TGTGCCAGCAGTTTATATGGGACTAGCGGGCGTATCAATGAGCAGTTCTTC,CASSLYGTSGRINEQFF
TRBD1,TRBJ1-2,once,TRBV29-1,TGCAGCGTTGTCCGGGACAGGGGACCGCTTGGCTATGGCTACACCTTC,CSVVRDRGPLGYGYTF
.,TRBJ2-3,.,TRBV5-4,TGTGCCAGCACCGCAGGCGGTGGTAGGGATACGCAGTATTTT,CASTAGGGRDTQYF
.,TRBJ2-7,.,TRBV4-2,TGTGCCAGCAGCCAAGGACAGACACGGGACGAGCAGTACTTC,CASSQGQTRDEQYF
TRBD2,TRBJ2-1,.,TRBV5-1,TGCGCCAGCAGCGGACTAGAGTACTACAATGAGCAGTTCTTC,CASSGLEYYNEQFF
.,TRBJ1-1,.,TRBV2,TGTGCCAGCAGTGATGGGACACTCACTGAAGCTTTCTTT,CASSDGTLTEAFF
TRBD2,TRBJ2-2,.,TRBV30,TGTGCCTGGAGTGCCCGACTAGCGGTGAACACCGGGGAGCTGTTTTTT,CAWSARLAVNTGELFF
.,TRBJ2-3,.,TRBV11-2,TGTGCCAGCAGTCCAGGGTGGGGGTCCCCAGATACGCAGTATTTT,CASSPGWGSPDTQYF
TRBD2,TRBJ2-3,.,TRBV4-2,TGTGCCAGCAGCCAAGGGGGCGGGAGGGCCACAGATACGCAGTATTTT,CASSQGGGRATDTQYF
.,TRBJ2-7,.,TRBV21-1,TGTGCCAGCAGCAAGATGCAGTACTTC,CASSKMQYF
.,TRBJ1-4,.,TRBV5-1,TGCGCCAGCAGCTTGGGAGCAACTAATGAAAAACTGTTTTTT,CASSLGATNEKLFF
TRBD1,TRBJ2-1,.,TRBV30,TGTGCCTGGAGTCCCGGGACAGGGGTCTACAATGAGCAGTTCTTC,CAWSPGTGVYNEQFF
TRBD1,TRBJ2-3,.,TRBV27,TGTGCCAGCAGCACCTTCCGGGACAGGGGGAATGATACGCAGTATTTT,CASSTFRDRGNDTQYF
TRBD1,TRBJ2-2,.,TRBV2,TGTGCCAGCAGACCGGGACAGGGTAGTAGGACCGGGGAGCTGTTTTTT,CASRPGQGSRTGELFF
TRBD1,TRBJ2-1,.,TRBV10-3,TGTGCCACTTGCCGTGGGCAGGGGGCGCGCTACAATGAGCAGTTCTTC,CATCRGQGARYNEQFF
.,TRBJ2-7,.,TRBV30,TGTGCCTGGGCCCTGGTAAACGAGCAGTACTTC,CAWALVNEQYF
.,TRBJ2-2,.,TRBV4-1,TGCGCCAGCAGCCAAGAAAGGCCAGGGCTTATGAACACCGGGGAGCTGTTTTTT,CASSQERPGLMNTGELFF
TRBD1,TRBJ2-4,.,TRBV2,TGTGCCAGCAGTGAGAACAGGGGGCGGGGGTTTTCAAACATTCAGTACTTC,CASSENRGRGFSNIQYF
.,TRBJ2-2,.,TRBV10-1,TGCGCCAGCAGTTCGGGGCTCAACACCGGGGAGCTGTTTTTT,CASSSGLNTGELFF
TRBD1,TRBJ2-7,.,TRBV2,TGTGCCAGAAAAAGGGACAGGGGAAGTAAGCCTTCCTACGAGCAGTACTTC,CARKRDRGSKPSYEQYF
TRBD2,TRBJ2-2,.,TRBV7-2,TGTGCCAGCAGCGTTAGCGGGAGGAGTGCCGGGGAGCTGTTTTTT,CASSVSGRSAGELFF
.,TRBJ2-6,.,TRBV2,TGTGCCAGCAGTCGGGGTTCCCCGCCTGGGGCCAACGTCCTGACTTTC,CASSRGSPPGANVLTF